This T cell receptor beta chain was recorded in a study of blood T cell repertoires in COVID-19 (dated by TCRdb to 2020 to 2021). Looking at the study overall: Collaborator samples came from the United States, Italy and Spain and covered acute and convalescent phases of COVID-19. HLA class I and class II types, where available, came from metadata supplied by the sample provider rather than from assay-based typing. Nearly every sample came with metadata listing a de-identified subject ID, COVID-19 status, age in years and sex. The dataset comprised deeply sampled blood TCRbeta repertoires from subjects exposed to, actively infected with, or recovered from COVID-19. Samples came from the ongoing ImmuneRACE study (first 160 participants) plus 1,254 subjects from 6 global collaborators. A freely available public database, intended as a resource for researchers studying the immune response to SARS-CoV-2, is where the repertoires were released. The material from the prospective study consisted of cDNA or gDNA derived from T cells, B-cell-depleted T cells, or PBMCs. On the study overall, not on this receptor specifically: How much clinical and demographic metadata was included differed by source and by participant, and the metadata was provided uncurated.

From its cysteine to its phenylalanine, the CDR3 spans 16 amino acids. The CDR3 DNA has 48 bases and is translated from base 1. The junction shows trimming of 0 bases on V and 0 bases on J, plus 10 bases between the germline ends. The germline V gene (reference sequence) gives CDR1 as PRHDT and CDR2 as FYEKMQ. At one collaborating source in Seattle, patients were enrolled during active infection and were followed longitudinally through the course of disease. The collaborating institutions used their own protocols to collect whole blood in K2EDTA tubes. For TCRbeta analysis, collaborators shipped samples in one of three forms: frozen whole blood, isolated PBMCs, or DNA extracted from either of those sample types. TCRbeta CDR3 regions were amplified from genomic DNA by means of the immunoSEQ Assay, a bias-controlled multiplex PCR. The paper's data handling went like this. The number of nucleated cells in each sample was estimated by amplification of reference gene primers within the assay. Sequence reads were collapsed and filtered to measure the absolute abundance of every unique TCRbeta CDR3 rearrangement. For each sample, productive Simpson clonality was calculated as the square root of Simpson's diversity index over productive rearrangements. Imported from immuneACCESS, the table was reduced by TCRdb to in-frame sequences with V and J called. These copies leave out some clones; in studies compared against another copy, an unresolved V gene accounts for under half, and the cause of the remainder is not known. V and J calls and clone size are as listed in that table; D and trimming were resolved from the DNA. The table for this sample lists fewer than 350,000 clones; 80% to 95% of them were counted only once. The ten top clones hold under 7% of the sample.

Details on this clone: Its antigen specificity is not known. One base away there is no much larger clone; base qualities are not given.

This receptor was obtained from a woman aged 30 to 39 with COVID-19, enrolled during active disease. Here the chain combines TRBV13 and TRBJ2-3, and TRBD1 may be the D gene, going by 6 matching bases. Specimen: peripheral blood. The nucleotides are TGTGCCAGCAGCTTAGGCCCGGACAGTAGCACAGATACGCAGTATTTT. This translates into CASSLGPDSSTDTQYF.